This TCR beta chain was recovered during a study of blood T cell repertoires in COVID-19. About the research overall: Samples of COVID-19 (acute and convalescent) were obtained from the United States, Italy and Spain. PBMCs, B-cell-depleted T cells, or T cells provided the cDNA or gDNA that made up the material.

Here immunoSEQ multiplex PCR was the method, and the copy in TCRdb shows in-frame clones only, minus some. The sample contains about 160,000 clones, over 75% of which appear only once. Cohort allocation depended upon clinical history that participants reported. Donors in Cohort 3 counted as recovered after two negative PCRs, clearance, or symptom resolution. The CDR3 consists of 14 residues. V shed 5 bases and J shed 5 bases, with 12 bases lying between them. Germline V gene lookup returns CDR1 MNHEY and CDR2 SMNVEV (reference sequence). This chain uses TRBV27 with TRBJ1-4; no clear D gene. The sequence was collected from a woman aged 45 to 65 who had recovered from COVID-19. The sample comprised PBMCs or T cells enriched from blood (not recorded which). Written as DNA, the CDR3 is TGTGCCAGCAGTGGCGGCGACGCCAATGAAAAACTGTTTTTT. As protein: CASSGGDANEKLFF.